The 6 T cell receptor beta chains reported below all come from one sample, sequenced in a study of blood T cell repertoires in COVID-19. The table came from immunoSEQ multiplex PCR; TCRdb's copy has only in-frame clones and leaves some out. This table holds over 110,000 clones, approximately 86% found once. The sample comprised peripheral blood. The receptors stem from a man aged 65 to 79 with acute or convalescent COVID-19.

The chain employs TRBV7-3 and TRBJ2-3; 10 bases align to TRBD2. The length of the CDR3 is 16 residues. Trimming took 4 bases from V and 6 from J; bases not matched to a gene: 10. Germline CDR1 and CDR2: SGHTA and FQGTGA. CDR3 sequence: CASSSVAGGGTDTQYF. The CDR3 nucleotides are TGTGCCAGCAGCTCCGTAGCGGGAGGAGGTACGGATACGCAGTATTTT. The entire variable domain, with the rest obtained from reference TRBV7-3 and TRBJ2-3, is as follows: GAGVSQTPSNKVTEKGKYVELRCDPISGHTALYWYRQSLGQGPEFLIYFQGTGAADDSGLPNDRFFAVRPEGSVSTLKIQRTERGDSAVYLCASSSVAGGGTDTQYFGPGTRLTVL.

V is TRBV5-4 and J is TRBJ2-3, with D unresolved. There are 15 residues in the CDR3. Germline values: CDR1 SGHNT, CDR2 YYREEE (reference sequence). Trimming left V 2 bases short and J 0 bases short, with 10 bases between. DNA for the CDR3: TGTGCCAGCAGCTTAGGCGGTACTAGCACAGATACGCAGTATTTT. Protein: CASSLGGTSTDTQYF.

About this clone itself: Other DNA sequences within the sample encode an identical CDR3. V and J are TRBV5-1 and TRBJ2-7; 7 bases agree with TRBD2. Germline V gives CDR1 SGHRS, CDR2 YFSETQ. The V gene end was trimmed by 0 bases and the J gene end by 0 bases; junction bases not matched to a gene: 0. This CDR3 has 14 amino acids. The CDR3 sequence: CASSLGGSSYEQYF. The CDR3 DNA follows: TGCGCCAGCAGCTTGGGCGGGAGCTCCTACGAGCAGTACTTC.

The table lists this clone with a few counts. The rearrangement links TRBV10-3 to TRBJ2-1; 9 bases fit TRBD2. The ends lost 3 bases at V and 1 base at J; junction bases unmatched: 10. Germline assignment: CDR1 ENHRY and CDR2 SYGVKD. This CDR3 contains 18 residues. The CDR3 nucleotides read TGTGCCATCAGTGATATAGCGGGGGTTGCTGCTTCCTACAATGAGCAGTTCTTC. Encoded protein: CAISDIAGVAASYNEQFF.

The V call is TRBV5-1, the J call TRBJ2-7; 8 positions agree with TRBD1. V lost 1 base and J lost 5; bases outside the gene matches: 5. This CDR3 is 14 amino acids long. Germline CDR1 SGHRS, CDR2 YFSETQ. As DNA, the CDR3 is TGCGCCAGCAGCTTGACCGGACAGGGACACGAGCAGTACTTC. This encodes CASSLTGQGHEQYF.

The chain recombines TRBV12-3 or TRBV12-4 with TRBJ1-1; TRBD1 agrees at 7 bases. The ends lost 3 bases at V and 11 bases at J; junction bases unmatched: 6. The CDR3 spans 12 residues. The CDR3 sequence: CASSLKGAGAFF. The CDR3 nucleotides read TGTGCCAGCAGTTTGAAGGGGGCCGGGGCTTTCTTT.